This T cell receptor beta chain originates from a study of T cell changes during pregnancy in multiple sclerosis. Germline V gives CDR1 MRHNA, CDR2 SNTAGT. CDR3 length: 13 amino acids. V lost 0 bases to trimming and J lost 4 bases, with 4 bases between them. The table lists this clone with many counts. Measured with immunoSEQ multiplex PCR; TCRdb has only the in-frame clones, and not every one. This sample has 95,000 to 100,000 clones; about 91% occur once, and the top ten carry over 3%. This sample comprised peripheral blood, obtained in the second trimester of pregnancy. The receptor was isolated from a female donor with multiple sclerosis, enrolled in a pregnancy study. V is TRBV6-4 and J is TRBJ1-5, with no clear D. The CDR3 sequence is CASSDSRNQPQHF. CDR3 nucleotides: TGTGCCAGCAGTGACTCGCGGAATCAGCCCCAGCATTTT.